The 28 T cell receptor beta chains below all came from one sample that was sequenced in a study of early T cells in non-severe SARS-CoV-2 infection. One entry per CDR3 protein, called by TCRdb with MiXCR from the 5' RACE reads. The table includes tens of thousands of distinct CDR3 sequences, approximately 12% detected once. Sequencing used whole blood. The receptors originated from an adult who was a healthcare worker with PCR-confirmed SARS-CoV-2 infection or an uninfected control (not recorded which).

This clonotype was observed at least ten times. CDR3 bases: TGTGCCAGCAGCACCGTGGATACGCAGTATTTT. Its protein product is CASSTVDTQYF. This sequence joins TRBV11-2 and TRBJ2-3; D is unclear. Trimming stripped 5 bases from V and 6 bases from J, with 6 bases between. CDR1 is SGHAT and CDR2 is FQNNGV in the germline V gene. The CDR3 is 11 amino acids.

This clonotype was observed a handful of times. The CDR3 DNA reads TGTGCCAGCAGCTCCGGGACTAGCGGGAGAAGGGGCACAGATACGCAGTATTTT. Translating gives CASSSGTSGRRGTDTQYF. This chain links TRBV3-1 with TRBJ2-3; 14 nucleotides match TRBD2. The germline gives CDR1 LGHDT, CDR2 YNNKEL (reference sequence). The ends lost 5 bases at V and 1 base at J; junction bases unmatched: 8. This CDR3 has 18 amino acids.

This clonotype is a singleton in its sample. A much more abundant neighbour one base away suggests this may be a read error. The rearrangement links TRBV7-2 to TRBJ2-3; the match to TRBD2 covers 9 bases. Per germline, CDR1 SGHTA and CDR2 FQGNSA. Unmatched junction bases numbered 9, after V lost 6 bases and J lost 2 bases. The CDR3 is made up of 16 amino acids. The DNA of the CDR3 is TGTGCCAGCAGTTGGGTCGGACTAGCGACCACAGATACGCAGTATTTT. Translated: CASSWVGLATTDTQYF.

The J gene is TRBJ2-3, the V gene TRBV5-1; D unresolved. Between the trimmed V and J ends, which lost 1 base and 5 bases, there was a span of 5 bases. Germline V gene lookup returns CDR1 SGHRS and CDR2 YFSETQ. This CDR3 has 12 amino acids. Here the CDR3 DNA reads TGCGCCAGCAGCTTGCAAAGAGATACGCAGTATTTT. Amino acid sequence: CASSLQRDTQYF. Combining the CDR3 with reference TRBV5-1 and TRBJ2-3 gives the whole variable domain KAGVTQTPRYLIKTRGQQVTLSCSPISGHRSVSWYQQTPGQGLQFLFEYFSETQRNKGNFPGRFSGRQFSNSRSEMNVSTLELGDSALYLCASSLQRDTQYFGPGTRLTVL.

The chain recombines TRBV5-1 with TRBJ2-1, with 8 positions matching TRBD2. The J segment lost 0 bases and the V segment lost 0 bases, leaving 5 bases of the junction unmatched. This CDR3 region has 17 residues. Germline V gene data show CDR1 as SGHRS and CDR2 as YFSETQ. CDR3 in amino acids: CASSLVAGTPSYNEQFF. The DNA for the CDR3 is TGCGCCAGCAGCTTGGTAGCGGGGACTCCCTCCTACAATGAGCAGTTCTTC.

The chain combines TRBV6-1 with TRBJ2-7; D may be TRBD1 (7 bases). The germline V gene encodes CDR1 MNHNS and CDR2 SASEGT. V lost 0 bases, J lost 4 bases, and 10 bases lay in between. CDR3 length: 14 residues. CDR3 amino acids: CASSEAPGGYEQYF. In DNA, the CDR3 is TGTGCCAGCAGTGAAGCGCCAGGGGGGTACGAGCAGTACTTC.

This clonotype occurred many times. This rearrangement joins TRBV7-2 to TRBJ2-3, with unresolved D. The CDR3 spans 12 residues. Germline V gene sequence: CDR1 SGHTA, CDR2 FQGNSA. Trimming pared 6 bases from V and 0 bases from J, leaving 4 bases between. The CDR3 coding sequence is TGTGCCAGCAGACCTAGCACAGATACGCAGTATTTT. Protein: CASRPSTDTQYF.

There are a few counts of this clonotype. The V and J genes are TRBV7-2 and TRBJ2-4; TRBD2 matches 10 bases. The CDR3 is 17 amino acids. V shed 5 bases, J shed 2 bases, and the junction held 9 bases outside the gene matches. CDR1 and CDR2 from the germline V gene are SGHTA and FQGNSA. The CDR3 DNA sequence: TGTGCCAGCAGCCCTGCAAGCGGGAGGGGAACCAAAAACATTCAGTACTTC. This encodes CASSPASGRGTKNIQYF.

The chain links TRBV7-9 to TRBJ2-5; D unresolved. The germline CDR1 and CDR2 sequences are SEHNR and FQNEAQ (reference sequence). The V gene lost 11 bases and the J gene lost 5 bases, with 9 bases spanning the gap. This CDR3 spans 10 amino acids. The CDR3 DNA reads as TGTGCCGTGCTTGGGGAGACCCAGTACTTC. Protein sequence: CAVLGETQYF.

This clonotype was counted a few times. The rearrangement joins TRBV28 to TRBJ2-7; 8 bases agree with TRBD2. CDR1 and CDR2 (germline): MDHEN, SYDVKM. The CDR3 spans 13 residues. After removal of 10 bases from V and 0 bases from J, the junction contained 5 bases not matched to a gene. CDR3 amino acids: CATRSGSSYEQYF. Here the CDR3 DNA reads TGTGCCACCAGAAGCGGGAGCTCCTACGAGCAGTACTTC.

This clonotype was observed at least ten times. The CDR3: CASSPPGGEQFF. The DNA of the CDR3 is TGTGCCAGCAGCCCGCCGGGTGGAGAGCAGTTCTTC. V and J are TRBV11-1 and TRBJ2-1; D is undetermined. Germline assignment: CDR1 SGHAT and CDR2 FQDESV (reference sequence). The V end was cut by 5 bases, the J end by 10 bases, with 12 bases between. The CDR3 is made up of 12 amino acids.

The chain couples TRBV3-1 to TRBJ2-1; D may be TRBD2 (6 bases). CDR1 is LGHDT, CDR2 YNNKEL, per germline (reference sequence). Trimming removed 7 bases from V and 2 bases from J, with 15 bases in between. This CDR3 region has 15 residues. The CDR3 sequence is CASTPGTSAYNEQFF. DNA of the CDR3: TGTGCCAGCACCCCCGGGACTTCCGCCTACAATGAGCAGTTCTTC.

About this clonotype itself: It may be a read error: a sequence one base away is much more abundant. The chain uses TRBV16 and TRBJ1-2; 9 bases match TRBD1. The CDR3 has 14 amino acids. Germline CDR1 KGHSY, CDR2 FQNENV. The CDR3 coding sequence is TGTGTCAGCAGCCAATCGGCGGACAGGGGAAACTACACCTTC. Amino acids: CVSSQSADRGNYTF.

The J gene is TRBJ2-1, the V gene TRBV12-3 or TRBV12-4; TRBD1 or TRBD2 may be the D gene (5 bases each). The V end was cut by 4 bases, the J end by 5 bases, with 9 bases between. The CDR3 runs to 13 residues. The CDR3 loop reads CASSSEGNNEQFF. The DNA of the CDR3 is TGTGCCAGCAGTTCTGAGGGGAACAATGAGCAGTTCTTC.

This clonotype has more than one count but fewer than ten. The chain carries TRBV7-8 and TRBJ1-4; tentative D call: TRBD1 (5 bases). Germline V gives CDR1 SGHVS, CDR2 FQNEAQ. This CDR3 is built from 12 residues. Trimming took off 5 bases at V and 8 bases at J, with 9 bases between the two ends. CDR3 loop: CASSPGREKLFF. The CDR3 bases are TGTGCCAGCAGCCCGGGACGGGAAAAACTGTTTTTT.

This clonotype was picked up many times. The J gene is TRBJ2-3, the V gene TRBV7-6; D is undetermined. Trimming took 2 bases from V and 4 from J, leaving 7 bases between them. This CDR3 region has 13 residues. Germline CDR1 reads SGHVS; CDR2 reads FNYEAQ. The CDR3 here is CASSLWIADTQYF. The CDR3, as DNA: TGTGCCAGCAGCTTATGGATAGCAGATACGCAGTATTTT.

This clonotype was detected many times. The V and J genes are TRBV5-4 and TRBJ2-7, with 8 bases aligning to TRBD2. V lost 4 bases to trimming and J lost 4 bases; unmatched junction nucleotides: 7. From germline, CDR1 is SGHNT and CDR2 YYREEE (reference sequence). The CDR3 totals 14 residues. CDR3 DNA sequence: TGTGCCAGCAGCCCCGGGACTAGTCTTTACGAGCAGTACTTC. Translation gives CASSPGTSLYEQYF.

The chain recombines TRBV7-9 with TRBJ1-1; the D gene is possibly TRBD1 (6 bases). From germline, CDR1 is SEHNR and CDR2 FQNEAQ (reference sequence). Trimming pared 1 base from V and 2 bases from J, leaving 8 bases between. CDR3 length: 14 amino acids. CDR3 loop: CASSLVGGNTEAFF. The DNA of the CDR3 is TGTGCCAGCAGCTTAGTGGGGGGCAACACTGAAGCTTTCTTT. Full variable domain (rest looked up from reference TRBV7-9 and TRBJ1-1): DTGVSQNPRHKITKRGQNVTFRCDPISEHNRLYWYRQTLGQGPEFLTYFQNEAQLEKSRLLSDRFSAERPKGSFSTLEIQRTEQGDSAMYLCASSLVGGNTEAFFGQGTRLTVV.

This clonotype was picked up many times. V and J are TRBV18 and TRBJ2-5, with no clear D. CDR1 KGHSH and CDR2 LQKENI come from the germline V gene. The length of the CDR3 is 15 residues. V lost 1 base to trimming and J lost 1 base, with 10 bases between them. CDR3 protein: CASSPQLGSQETQYF. The DNA for the CDR3 is TGTGCCAGCTCACCACAATTAGGCAGCCAAGAGACCCAGTACTTC.

V usage is TRBV3-1 and J usage is TRBJ1-1; the D is unclear. V lost 2 bases and J lost 0, with 10 bases in between. Germline V CDR1 and CDR2: LGHDT, YNNKEL (reference sequence). The CDR3 spans 15 residues. In DNA, the CDR3 is TGTGCCAGCAGCCAAAGTCTTTGGGTGAACACTGAAGCTTTCTTT. Translating gives CASSQSLWVNTEAFF.

This clonotype showed up just a few times. The rearrangement joins TRBV15 to TRBJ2-3; 10 bases are shared with TRBD1. The ends lost 0 bases at V and 1 base at J; junction bases unmatched: 1. CDR1 is LNHNV, CDR2 YYDKDF, per germline (reference sequence). The CDR3 is 16 residues long. The CDR3 loop reads CATSRETGGGTDTQYF. In DNA, the CDR3 is TGTGCCACCAGCAGAGAGACAGGGGGCGGCACAGATACGCAGTATTTT.

The genes are TRBV29-1 and TRBJ1-1; D not certain. Trimming removed 8 bases at V and 1 base at J, with 11 bases between. This CDR3 contains 12 residues. The germline CDR1 and CDR2 sequences are SQVTM and ANQGSEA. The CDR3 nucleotides read TGCAGCCACTACGAACCGAACACTGAAGCTTTCTTT. Translating gives CSHYEPNTEAFF.

V and J are TRBV20-1 and TRBJ2-5; D unresolved. CDR3 length equals 15 residues. Trimming cost V 3 bases and J 5 bases, with 19 bases left between them. Germline CDR1 reads DFQATT; CDR2 reads SNEGSKA (reference sequence). CDR3 nucleotide sequence: TGCAGTGCTAGGTTAGACTCCGAGTGGGGTGAGACCCAGTACTTC. Translated: CSARLDSEWGETQYF.

The table lists this clonotype with many counts. The chain uses TRBV29-1 and TRBJ2-3; D perhaps matches TRBD1 (6 bases). The length of the CDR3 is 13 residues. Germline CDR1 reads SQVTM; CDR2 reads ANQGSEA. The V end was cut by 6 bases, the J end by 8 bases, with 18 bases between. For the CDR3, the DNA is TGCAGCGTGCGGGCAGGGGATTCGAGTACGCAGTATTTT. This encodes CSVRAGDSSTQYF.

This clonotype was seen ten or more times. The chain combines TRBV20-1 with TRBJ2-1, with 7 bases fitting TRBD2. The length of the CDR3 is 17 residues. V was clipped by 0 bases and J by 6 bases; unmatched bases: 14. Germline CDR1 and CDR2: DFQATT and SNEGSKA (reference sequence). The CDR3 loop reads CSARDPSGAFLGNEQFF. As DNA, the CDR3 is TGCAGTGCTAGAGATCCCAGCGGGGCTTTCCTGGGCAATGAGCAGTTCTTC.

This clonotype was recorded a few times. CDR3 sequence: CSARDRQGIADTQYF. CDR3 DNA sequence: TGCAGTGCTAGAGATAGGCAGGGGATCGCAGATACGCAGTATTTT. The rearrangement uses TRBV20-1 and TRBJ2-3, with D possibly TRBD1 on 6 matching bases. V dropped 0 bases and J dropped 4 bases, with 14 bases sitting between them. This CDR3 has 15 residues. The germline V gene encodes CDR1 DFQATT and CDR2 SNEGSKA (reference sequence).

This chain connects TRBV7-8 to TRBJ2-1, with D perhaps matching TRBD1 (6 bases). From germline, CDR1 is SGHVS and CDR2 FQNEAQ. Trimming left V 5 bases short and J 10 bases short, with 18 bases between. This CDR3 contains 14 residues. CDR3: CASSRPGHQREQFF. The CDR3, as DNA: TGTGCCAGCAGCAGGCCGGGACATCAGAGGGAGCAGTTCTTC.

This clonotype was recorded a few times. The CDR3 bases are TGCAGTGCTAAAGGGGGGGTAGAGACCCAGTACTTC. This codes for CSAKGGVETQYF. V and J are TRBV20-1 and TRBJ2-5; a possible D gene is TRBD2 (7 bases). Trimming removed 4 bases at V and 4 bases at J, with 10 bases between. The CDR3 is made up of 12 amino acids. Germline loops: CDR1 DFQATT, CDR2 SNEGSKA (reference sequence).